Reported below is one T cell receptor beta chain. The record originates from a study of blood T cell repertoires in COVID-19. Study at large: Samples of COVID-19 (acute and convalescent) were obtained from the United States, Italy and Spain. Sample material is recorded as cDNA or gDNA derived from T cells, B-cell-depleted T cells, or PBMCs.

The CDR3 runs to 15 residues. Germline V gene lookup returns CDR1 SNHLY and CDR2 FYNNEI. Trimming pared 6 bases from V and 9 bases from J, leaving 18 bases between. The method was immunoSEQ multiplex PCR; TCRdb's version includes in-frame clones alone and lacks a portion of them. Of approximately 160,000 clones in the sample, more than 60% were seen once. The sample comprised peripheral blood. The clonotype originates from a man aged 65 to 85 with acute or convalescent COVID-19. The genes are TRBV2 and TRBJ1-6; D is unresolved. The CDR3 DNA reads TGTGCCAGCAGGAGACTCTCGGTACCGAGTTCACCCCTCCACTTT. Translation: CASRRLSVPSSPLHF.